The 15 T cell receptor beta chains in this list originate from one sample, sequenced in a study of CD8+ T cells in alopecia areata. Investigators isolated RNA and reverse transcribed it into cDNA to act as the sequencing template. Libraries were prepared by immunoSEQ multiplex PCR; TCRdb keeps only in-frame clonotypes and omits some of them. The top ten hold around 10% of the sample, which has 93,000 or so clones, approximately 60% seen once. The material sequenced was CD4+ T cells sorted from blood. These receptors all stem from a human donor in good health.

V usage is TRBV7-9 and J usage is TRBJ1-1; TRBD1 might be the D (6 bases). Looked up from germline, CDR1 is SEHNR and CDR2 is FQNEAQ (reference sequence). V was clipped by 3 bases and J by 1 base, with 9 bases between them. The CDR3 runs 14 residues. CDR3 bases: TGTGCCAGCAGCTTGTCAGGGGAGAACACTGAAGCTTTCTTT. This encodes CASSLSGENTEAFF.

The V call is TRBV14, the J call TRBJ2-1, with D unresolved. Germline CDR1 reads SGHDN; CDR2 reads FVKESK. V gave up 0 bases and J gave up 3 bases, with 15 bases separating them. The CDR3 has 17 amino acids. CDR3 nucleotides: TGTGCCAGCAGCCAAGATTCGGTGCAGGTGGGCTACAATGAGCAGTTCTTC. Its translation is CASSQDSVQVGYNEQFF. The full variable domain, with the rest looked up from reference TRBV14 and TRBJ2-1, is EAGVTQFPSHSVIEKGQTVTLRCDPISGHDNLYWYRRVMGKEIKFLLHFVKESKQDESGMPNNRFLAERTGGTYSTLKVQPAELEDSGVYFCASSQDSVQVGYNEQFFGPGTRLTVL.

This clone turned up a few times. This chain connects TRBV28 to TRBJ1-3; no definite D call. CDR3 length: 14 residues. The germline CDR1 and CDR2 sequences are MDHEN and SYDVKM. The V end lost 3 bases, the J end lost 8 bases, and 14 bases lay between the germline ends. DNA of the CDR3: TGTGCCAGCAGTTTTAGCAATGCCGGGGACACCATATATTTT. This sequence encodes CASSFSNAGDTIYF.

This chain connects TRBV14 to TRBJ1-6; D not certain. The germline gives CDR1 SGHDN, CDR2 FVKESK. Trimming removed 4 bases at V and 10 bases at J, with 14 bases between. CDR3 length: 14 residues. In nucleotides, the CDR3 is TGTGCCAGCAGCCCCGACGGGGTGGTGTCACCCCTCCACTTT. This gives the protein CASSPDGVVSPLHF.

The V gene is TRBV30, the J gene TRBJ2-5, with D tentatively TRBD1 or TRBD2 (5 bases each). The V end was cut by 1 base, the J end by 5 bases, with 11 bases between. Germline values: CDR1 GTSNPN, CDR2 SVGIG (reference sequence). This CDR3 has 13 amino acids. The CDR3 loop is CAWSGGGAETQYF. For the CDR3, the DNA is TGTGCCTGGAGTGGTGGGGGTGCGGAGACCCAGTACTTC.

The chain recombines TRBV18 with TRBJ2-1; 13 bases fit TRBD2. This CDR3 has 15 residues. Trimming at V came to 4 bases and at J to 8 bases, leaving 5 bases not matched to a gene. Germline-derived CDR1 and CDR2 are KGHSH and LQKENI. The CDR3 nucleotides are TGTGCCAGCTCACTACGGACTAGCGGGGGTCATGAGCAGTTCTTC. Translating it yields CASSLRTSGGHEQFF.

A note on this clone: This CDR3 is also generated by other DNA sequences in the sample. V is TRBV2 and J is TRBJ1-4; unclear D gene. This CDR3 region has 11 residues. Per germline, CDR1 SNHLY and CDR2 FYNNEI. Trimming took 5 bases from V and 5 from J, leaving 3 bases between them. CDR3 coding DNA: TGTGCCAGCAGTCTGAATGAAAAACTGTTTTTT. It is translated as CASSLNEKLFF.

In this sample, this clone turned up a few times. The CDR3 DNA follows: TGTGCCAGCAGTGATCAGGGTTATGAAAAACTGTTTTTT. Protein sequence: CASSDQGYEKLFF. The chain employs TRBV2 and TRBJ1-4; maybe TRBD1 (5 bases). The CDR3 is 13 amino acids. The germline V and J ends were trimmed by 3 bases and 6 bases, with 8 bases remaining between them. Germline V gives CDR1 SNHLY, CDR2 FYNNEI.

The J gene is TRBJ1-4, the V gene TRBV18; TRBD1 matches 7 bases. After removal of 3 bases from V and 5 bases from J, the junction contained 6 bases not matched to a gene. CDR3 length: 15 amino acids. The germline CDR1 and CDR2 sequences are KGHSH and LQKENI. The DNA of the CDR3 is TGTGCCAGCTCACCGGCTCGAGGGGGCAATGAAAAACTGTTTTTT. Translation: CASSPARGGNEKLFF. The whole variable domain, remainder taken from reference TRBV18 and TRBJ1-4, is NAGVMQNPRHLVRRRGQEARLRCSPMKGHSHVYWYRQLPEEGLKFMVYLQKENIIDESGMPKERFSAEFPKEGPSILRIQQVVRGDSAAYFCASSPARGGNEKLFFGSGTQLSVL.

V is TRBV6-6 and J is TRBJ2-7, with 8 bases aligning to TRBD2. V lost 6 bases and J lost 0; bases outside the gene matches: 4. Germline lookup yields CDR1 MNHNY and CDR2 SVGAGI (reference sequence). The CDR3 loop spans 14 amino acids. CDR3 amino acids: CASSLSGVSYEQYF. The DNA for the CDR3 is TGTGCCAGCAGCCTTAGCGGGGTCTCCTACGAGCAGTACTTC.

This clone was counted between two and nine times. The chain has TRBV29-1 and TRBJ2-7; D is undetermined. CDR1 and CDR2 from the germline V gene are SQVTM and ANQGSEA. Deletions cut 2 bases from V and 0 bases from J, with 8 bases between. This CDR3 region has 13 residues. The CDR3 DNA sequence: TGCAGCGTTGAACGGCCGAGCTCCTACGAGCAGTACTTC. Translated: CSVERPSSYEQYF.

Only one count was recorded for this clone. CDR3 loop: CSVWGTDILSGYTF. The CDR3 DNA reads as TGCAGCGTTTGGGGGACGGACATATTAAGTGGCTACACCTTC. The gene calls are TRBV29-1 and TRBJ1-2, with D perhaps TRBD1 (5 bases). Germline CDR1 reads SQVTM; CDR2 reads ANQGSEA. The length of the CDR3 is 14 residues. V lost 5 bases, J lost 7 bases, and 20 bases lay in between.

In its sample, this clone is medium-sized. V gene TRBV25-1 combines with J gene TRBJ2-7, with 8 bases identical to TRBD1. This CDR3 spans 16 amino acids. The V and J ends lost 2 bases and 3 bases, in that order; junction bases with no gene match: 9. Looked up from germline, CDR1 is MGHDK and CDR2 is SYGVNS. CDR3 sequence reads: CASSEPTDRGGYEQYF. CDR3 DNA: TGTGCCAGCAGTGAACCCACCGACAGGGGCGGCTACGAGCAGTACTTC.

The J gene is TRBJ2-7, the V gene TRBV10-3; 7 bases agree with TRBD1. CDR3 size: 16 residues. V shed 7 bases, J shed 0 bases, and the junction held 12 bases outside the gene matches. CDR1 ENHRY and CDR2 SYGVKD come from the germline V gene. For the CDR3, the DNA is TGTGCCATCAATAAGAACCGGGACAGCAACTCCTACGAGCAGTACTTC. Amino acid sequence: CAINKNRDSNSYEQYF.

The CDR3 nucleotides are TGTGCCAGCAGCTTAGGCCCAGGGTCAACTAATGAAAAACTGTTTTTT. Amino acids: CASSLGPGSTNEKLFF. The chain is built from TRBV7-9 and TRBJ1-4, with D perhaps TRBD1 (5 bases). Germline V lookup: CDR1 SEHNR, CDR2 FQNEAQ (reference sequence). The V end lost 1 base, the J end lost 0 bases, and 9 bases lay between the germline ends. CDR3 length: 16 residues.